A selection of T cell receptor beta chains follows, all from one sample in a study of neurological immune-mediated disorders. TCRdb redid the calling of the 5' RACE reads with MiXCR, one entry per CDR3 protein. The sample lists about 38,000 distinct CDR3 sequences, approximately 5% occurring once. The specimen sequenced was CD4+ T cells from blood. The receptor set was obtained from a man between 18 and 29 years old in good health. The CDR3 runs from the conserved cysteine through the conserved F or W. Each record gives: J gene, clone size, V gene, D gene, CDR3 DNA, CDR3 protein. A D gene is named only where the DNA matches it firmly. Clone size is not always given. Where it is, it says once, few, many or a class for expanded clones.

TRBJ2-1	.	TRBV4-1	.	TGCGCCAGCAGCCAAGGCCGGGGGGCAAACAATGAGCAGTTCTTC	CASSQGRGANNEQFF
TRBJ2-2	many	TRBV5-4	.	TGTGCCAGCAGCCGCAGACTCGGGACCCAGCTTTCGACCGGGGAGCTGTTTTTT	CASSRRLGTQLSTGELFF
TRBJ2-7	many	TRBV6-1	TRBD1	TGTGCCAGCAGTGAGGGGGGACAGGCTTACGAGCAGTACTTC	CASSEGGQAYEQYF
TRBJ2-2	many	TRBV10-3	.	TGTGCCATCAGTAAAGACAGGACATACACCGGGGAGCTGTTTTTT	CAISKDRTYTGELFF
TRBJ2-2	many	TRBV5-1	.	TGCGCCAGCAGCTTGGTTGTAAACACCGGGGAGCTGTTTTTT	CASSLVVNTGELFF
TRBJ1-1	many	TRBV5-1	TRBD1	TGCGCCAGCAGTCTCTCACCGACAGGGTCGGGTGTGACTGAAGCTTTCTTT	CASSLSPTGSGVTEAFF
TRBJ1-1	many	TRBV10-3	.	TGTGCCATCAGTCGGTTTCGGGGGAGAGAAGCTTTCTTT	CAISRFRGREAFF
TRBJ1-2	many	TRBV5-5	.	TGTGCCAGCAGCCCTAGGGACGCAGGAGCTCCCTATGGCTACACCTTC	CASSPRDAGAPYGYTF
TRBJ2-5	many	TRBV20-1	.	TGCAGTGCTAGAGATGAGGGAATTCAAGAGACCCAGTACTTC	CSARDEGIQETQYF
TRBJ1-2	many	TRBV20-1	.	TGCAGTGCTGGCTTCCTGGTGGGGGGGCGTCCGGCTGGCTACACCTTC	CSAGFLVGGRPAGYTF
TRBJ1-4	many	TRBV11-2	.	TGTGCCAGCAGCTTAGGACTCCCAAGGAGGAAAATCTGGGAAAAACTGTTTTTT	CASSLGLPRRKIWEKLFF
TRBJ2-5	many	TRBV5-1	TRBD2	TGCGCCAGCAGCTTGGTGGGAGGGCAAGAGACCCAGTACTTC	CASSLVGGQETQYF
TRBJ2-5	many	TRBV6-2/TRBV6-3	.	TGTGCCAGCAGCCCACAAGAGACCCAGTACTTC	CASSPQETQYF
TRBJ2-7	many	TRBV5-1	TRBD1	TGCGCCAGCAGTTTTCAGGGGGCCCCCGAGCAGTACTTC	CASSFQGAPEQYF
TRBJ1-5	many	TRBV12-3/TRBV12-4	.	TGTGCCAGCAGTTTCGGGACGCCCCAGCATTTT	CASSFGTPQHF
TRBJ2-1	many	TRBV5-1	TRBD1	TGCGCCAGCAGCCCCGACAGGGCGCACAATGAGCAGTTCTTC	CASSPDRAHNEQFF
TRBJ1-5	many	TRBV6-6	TRBD1	TGTGCCAGCAGCGCACCACCGGGACAGGGTGATCAGCCCCAGCATTTT	CASSAPPGQGDQPQHF
TRBJ2-1	many	TRBV20-1	.	TGCAGTGCTAGACTCTTCGGGGGTGGGGGGCCGGTCAATGAGCAGTTCTTC	CSARLFGGGGPVNEQFF